One sample yielded the 20 T cell receptor beta chains listed below, sequenced in a study of blood T cell repertoires in COVID-19 (dated by TCRdb to the early 2020s). Preparation of the library involved the immunoSEQ multiplex PCR assay. TCRdb provides this immuneACCESS table in a form limited to in-frame rearrangements. Some clones are lacking; in checked studies, under half of them reflect an unresolved V gene, and why the rest are absent is not known. For this sample the table gives about 320,000 clones, of which roughly nine tenths were detected only once. The ten largest make up 3.9% of the sample. The specimen sequenced was PBMCs or T cells enriched from blood (not recorded which). The receptors derive from a woman under 40 who had been exposed to COVID-19.

The chain combines TRBV13 with TRBJ1-2; 7 positions match TRBD1. The CDR3 totals 16 residues. The trim removed 0 bases at V and 0 bases at J, leaving 4 bases unmatched. Germline loops: CDR1 PRHDT, CDR2 FYEKMQ (reference sequence). CDR3 residues: CASSLGRTGANYGYTF. As DNA, the CDR3 is TGTGCCAGCAGCTTAGGGAGGACAGGAGCTAACTATGGCTACACCTTC.

The chain is built from TRBV9 and TRBJ1-1; a possible D gene is TRBD1 (6 bases). Trimming shortened V by 2 bases and J by 3 bases, and 17 bases separated the two germline ends. The germline CDR1 and CDR2 sequences are SGDLS and YYNGEE. This CDR3 region has 16 residues. The CDR3 DNA follows: TGTGCCAGCAGCGTCGCCCCACAGGGACGGGACACTGAAGCTTTCTTT. This sequence encodes CASSVAPQGRDTEAFF.

This clone came up once. This chain connects TRBV6-1 to TRBJ2-4, with D hard to call. In germline, CDR1 is MNHNS, CDR2 SASEGT. The CDR3 loop spans 19 amino acids. The V end lost 0 bases, the J end lost 0 bases, and 18 bases lay between the germline ends. The CDR3 spells CASSEATPINLLAKNIQYF. CDR3 DNA sequence: TGTGCCAGCAGTGAAGCAACTCCGATTAACCTGTTAGCCAAAAACATTCAGTACTTC.

The J gene is TRBJ1-4, the V gene TRBV10-3; D remains unclear. Germline loops: CDR1 ENHRY, CDR2 SYGVKD. V was cut by 4 bases and J by 3 bases, with 6 bases left in between. The CDR3 consists of 13 residues. The CDR3 region is CAISGNPNEKLFF. CDR3 nucleotide sequence: TGTGCCATCAGTGGTAATCCTAATGAAAAACTGTTTTTT.

The chain carries TRBV29-1 and TRBJ1-2; possible D gene TRBD1, 5 bases. V dropped 4 bases and J dropped 1 base, with 13 bases sitting between them. In germline, CDR1 is SQVTM, CDR2 ANQGSEA. The CDR3 has 14 residues. The CDR3 sequence is CSVVRVIDNYGYTF. The CDR3 DNA reads TGCAGCGTTGTCAGGGTCATAGATAACTATGGCTACACCTTC.

The J gene is TRBJ2-3, the V gene TRBV6-1; TRBD1 might be the D (6 bases). The germline CDR1 and CDR2 sequences are MNHNS and SASEGT. Deletions cut 2 bases from V and 2 bases from J, with 11 bases between. The CDR3 consists of 15 residues. The CDR3 loop is CASSELGQNTDTQYF. CDR3 bases: TGTGCCAGCAGTGAACTGGGACAAAACACAGATACGCAGTATTTT.

The chain couples TRBV3-1 (or the pseudogene TRBV3-2) to TRBJ1-1, with TRBD1 identical over 9 bases. This CDR3 region has 12 residues. Germline loops: CDR1 LGHDT, CDR2 YNNKEL (reference sequence). J gave up 10 bases and V 4 bases, and 4 bases lay outside the gene matches. The CDR3 protein is CASSPQGARAFF. The CDR3 DNA sequence: TGTGCCAGCAGCCCACAGGGGGCACGAGCTTTCTTT.

On this clone itself: At the DNA level, this CDR3 is encoded by other sequences in the same sample as well. CDR3 loop: CASSYDSGTGELFF. Here the CDR3 DNA reads TGTGCCAGCAGTTACGATTCAGGGACCGGGGAGCTGTTTTTT. The J gene is TRBJ2-2, the V gene TRBV6-5, with a tentative D call TRBD1 (5 bases). Trimming removed 2 bases at V and 5 bases at J, with 9 bases between. The CDR3 has 14 amino acids. CDR1 is MNHEY, CDR2 SVGAGI, per germline.

The V call is TRBV4-1, the J call TRBJ1-1; tentative D call: TRBD1 (5 bases). CDR3 length: 17 residues. The V gene's germline CDR1 is MGHRA and CDR2 YSYEKL. V dropped 2 bases and J dropped 5 bases, with 21 bases sitting between them. The CDR3 reads CASSQSGRGEGRTEAFF. Written as DNA, the CDR3 is TGCGCCAGCAGCCAATCCGGGAGGGGAGAAGGGAGGACTGAAGCTTTCTTT.

This rearrangement joins TRBV7-6 to TRBJ2-7; 7 bases align to TRBD2. V dropped 0 bases and J dropped 3; count of bases not matched to a gene: 8. The length of the CDR3 is 16 residues. Germline CDR1 SGHVS, CDR2 FNYEAQ. CDR3 protein: CASSLAEGTNDYEQYF. The CDR3 nucleotides are TGTGCCAGCAGCTTAGCGGAGGGGACTAATGACTACGAGCAGTACTTC.

The rearrangement uses TRBV7-9 and TRBJ1-2, with D hard to call. Trimming shortened V by 7 bases and J by 3 bases, and 18 bases separated the two germline ends. The CDR3 has 15 amino acids. CDR1 is SEHNR and CDR2 is FQNEAQ in the germline V gene (reference sequence). In nucleotides, the CDR3 is TGTGCCAGCACAGAGGCGGGTGTGAGCGACTATGGCTACACCTTC. This sequence encodes CASTEAGVSDYGYTF.

The DNA of the CDR3 is TGTGCCAGCACTTCCCTAGAGACCCAGTACTTC. This translates into CASTSLETQYF. The chain is built from TRBV2 and TRBJ2-5; D is ambiguous. The V end was cut by 7 bases, the J end by 4 bases, with 7 bases between. Germline CDR1 and CDR2: SNHLY and FYNNEI. CDR3 length: 11 residues.

The genes are TRBV7-3 and TRBJ2-3, with a tentative D call TRBD2 (6 bases). The CDR3 covers 13 residues. V was trimmed by 3 bases and J by 6 bases, leaving 10 bases between them. CDR1 and CDR2 (germline): SGHTA, FQGTGA. The CDR3 sequence is CASSFGGMDTQYF. The DNA of the CDR3 is TGTGCCAGCAGCTTCGGGGGTATGGATACGCAGTATTTT.

The chain joins TRBV7-2 to TRBJ2-7; tentatively, D is TRBD2 (5 bases). Trimming shortened V by 8 bases and J by 3 bases, and 20 bases separated the two germline ends. This CDR3 comprises 15 residues. The germline V gene has CDR1 SGHTA and CDR2 FQGNSA. Here the CDR3 DNA reads TGTGCCAGCGGAAAAATGGGAGCCCGACTCTACGAGCAGTACTTC. It encodes CASGKMGARLYEQYF.

This sequence joins TRBV12-3 or TRBV12-4 and TRBJ2-1; D unclear. Trimming left V 3 bases short and J 6 bases short, with 9 bases between. There are 13 residues in the CDR3. The CDR3 DNA reads TGTGCCAGCAGTTTCACTTTTGGCAATGAGCAGTTCTTC. Translated, it gives CASSFTFGNEQFF.

The genes are TRBV6-5 and TRBJ2-1; weak D call: TRBD1 (5 bases). The germline gives CDR1 MNHEY, CDR2 SVGAGI. V was cut by 6 bases and J by 7 bases, with 16 bases left in between. The CDR3 has 14 residues. As DNA, the CDR3 is TGTGCCAGCAGACTCAGGGCTTCTATTAATGAGCAGTTCTTC. Its protein is CASRLRASINEQFF.

J is TRBJ1-3 and V is TRBV4-1; 7 nucleotides line up with TRBD1. Trimming at V came to 4 bases and at J to 8 bases, leaving 8 bases not matched to a gene. This CDR3 has 14 amino acids. The germline V gene has CDR1 MGHRA and CDR2 YSYEKL. The CDR3 nucleotides read TGCGCCAGCAGCCCGGGACAGTTGAGGGACACCATATATTTT. This translates into CASSPGQLRDTIYF.

V and J are TRBV11-3 and TRBJ2-2; 7 nucleotides match TRBD2. The CDR3 consists of 15 residues. Germline V gives CDR1 SGHNT, CDR2 YENEEA. The J segment lost 3 bases and the V segment lost 4 bases, leaving 5 bases of the junction unmatched. The chain's CDR3 is CASSSPAGDTGELFF. In DNA form, the CDR3 reads TGTGCCAGCAGCTCCCCGGCGGGAGACACCGGGGAGCTGTTTTTT.

This clone has just one count. V and J are TRBV5-6 and TRBJ1-2; D may be TRBD1 (5 bases). V lost 4 bases and J 4 bases, leaving 20 bases between the germline ends. The CDR3 is 16 amino acids. Germline CDR1 is SGHDT and CDR2 is YYEEEE. This chain's CDR3 is CASSPDVGGRGYGYTF. Here the CDR3 DNA reads TGTGCCAGCAGCCCGGATGTCGGGGGTCGGGGCTATGGCTACACCTTC. The entire variable domain, with the rest obtained from reference TRBV5-6 and TRBJ1-2, is as follows: DAGVTQSPTHLIKTRGQQVTLRCSPKSGHDTVSWYQQALGQGPQFIFQYYEEEERQRGNFPDRFSGHQFPNYSSELNVNALLLGDSALYLCASSPDVGGRGYGYTFGSGTRLTVV.

The genes are TRBV10-3 and TRBJ2-5, with a tentative D call TRBD1 (6 bases). V was shortened by 6 bases and J by 2 bases, with 13 bases between the two germline ends. CDR1 is ENHRY, CDR2 SYGVKD, per germline. The CDR3 is made up of 14 amino acids. CDR3 nucleotide sequence: TGTGCCATCAGCCGGAGACAGGCTCAAGAGACCCAGTACTTC. It translates to CAISRRQAQETQYF.